Listed here are 23 T cell receptor beta chains from one sample, sequenced in a study of cytomegalovirus exposure and HLA in healthy donors. Vbeta (60) and Jbeta (13) primers were used in the PCR. Generated by immunoSEQ multiplex PCR, the TCRdb table keeps only in-frame clones and is missing some. This sample has 150,000 to 200,000 clones, with around 87% found just once. The sample consisted of PBMCs. Receptors were obtained from a woman aged 18 to 35 in good health and CMV-seronegative.

This chain joins TRBV13 and TRBJ2-7, with D maybe TRBD2 (6 bases). This CDR3 is built from 13 residues. Trimming pared 5 bases from V and 3 bases from J, leaving 11 bases between. Germline-derived CDR1 and CDR2 are PRHDT and FYEKMQ (reference sequence). CDR3 protein: CASSPEGRYEQYF. CDR3 DNA sequence: TGTGCCAGCAGCCCGGAGGGCCGCTACGAGCAGTACTTC.

The chain couples TRBV5-1 to TRBJ2-1; TRBD1 aligns across 9 bases. The V segment lost 8 bases and the J segment 8 bases; nucleotides outside the gene matches: 11. This CDR3 has 14 residues. CDR1 is SGHRS and CDR2 is YFSETQ in the germline V gene. In DNA, the CDR3 is TGCGCCAGTCGGACAGGACAGGGGAAAGATGAGCAGTTCTTC. This translates into CASRTGQGKDEQFF. Full variable domain (rest looked up from reference TRBV5-1 and TRBJ2-1): KAGVTQTPRYLIKTRGQQVTLSCSPISGHRSVSWYQQTPGQGLQFLFEYFSETQRNKGNFPGRFSGRQFSNSRSEMNVSTLELGDSALYLCASRTGQGKDEQFFGPGTRLTVL.

To note about this clone: In the same sample, other DNA sequences code for this CDR3. Written as DNA, the CDR3 is TGTGCCAGCAGCGTAGACGGGGGGAGCAATCAGCCCCAGCATTTT. Its protein is CASSVDGGSNQPQHF. This rearrangement joins TRBV9 to TRBJ1-5; D possibly corresponds to TRBD1 (5 bases). Trimming cost V 0 bases and J 1 base, with 8 bases left between them. CDR1 and CDR2 from the germline V gene are SGDLS and YYNGEE. The CDR3 is 15 amino acids.

This clone has a handful of counts. The rearrangement links TRBV29-1 to TRBJ2-7; 8 bases line up with TRBD2. From germline, CDR1 is SQVTM and CDR2 ANQGSEA. This CDR3 has 13 amino acids. V was clipped by 3 bases and J by 6 bases; unmatched bases: 7. The CDR3 is CSVESGGLGEQYF. As DNA, the CDR3 is TGCAGCGTTGAGTCGGGAGGGTTGGGCGAGCAGTACTTC.

The chain carries TRBV5-8 and TRBJ1-5, with TRBD1 identical over 8 bases. Germline-derived CDR1 and CDR2 are SGHTS and YDEGEE. Trimming removed 4 bases from V and 7 bases from J; junction bases left unmatched: 7. CDR3 length equals 14 residues. The CDR3 reads CASSLGQGFQPQHF. The CDR3 DNA reads TGTGCCAGCAGCCTCGGACAGGGATTCCAGCCCCAGCATTTT.

The chain carries TRBV28 and TRBJ1-2; D is possibly TRBD1 (6 bases). Deletions cut 3 bases from V and 7 bases from J, with 12 bases between. Germline V gene data show CDR1 as MDHEN and CDR2 as SYDVKM. The CDR3 extends over 13 amino acids. CDR3: CASSFRGAPGYTF. The DNA for the CDR3 is TGTGCCAGCAGTTTCCGGGGGGCGCCTGGCTACACCTTC.

The chain has TRBV5-4 and TRBJ1-1; 8 nucleotides match TRBD1. With V trimmed by 4 bases and J by 1 base, 12 bases remained unmatched. The germline V gene has CDR1 SGHNT and CDR2 YYREEE (reference sequence). The CDR3 is 17 amino acids. The CDR3 DNA reads TGTGCCAGCAGCCTTGGGACAGGCTCCCGAGGGAACACTGAAGCTTTCTTT. This gives the protein CASSLGTGSRGNTEAFF.

The chain has TRBV7-5 and TRBJ2-1; the listed D gene, TRBD2, was not tested against the DNA. TRBV7-5 is recorded as a pseudogene. The CDR3 extends over 14 amino acids. CDR3 sequence: CATKPTTDYNEQFF. CDR3 nucleotides: TGTGCCACCAAACCTACCACCGATTACAATGAGCAGTTCTTC.

The chain recombines TRBV11-3 with TRBJ2-5; D remains unclear. The germline V gene has CDR1 SGHNT and CDR2 YENEEA. CDR3 length equals 15 residues. V was pared by 3 bases and J by 2 bases, with 13 bases between. CDR3 loop: CASSFNAGQQETQYF. DNA of the CDR3: TGTGCCAGCAGCTTTAACGCAGGCCAGCAAGAGACCCAGTACTTC.

V gene TRBV4-2 combines with J gene TRBJ2-5, with D perhaps TRBD2 (6 bases). V lost 4 bases and J 9 bases, leaving 24 bases between the germline ends. The CDR3 spans 16 residues. In germline, CDR1 is LGHNA, CDR2 YNFKEQ. The CDR3 reads CASSRLGNGGGEAQYF. The CDR3 coding sequence is TGTGCCAGCAGCCGCCTGGGGAACGGTGGCGGGGAGGCCCAGTACTTC.

As regards this clone: At one boundary the junction diverges from the germline segment, which might be a read error. The chain employs TRBV9 and TRBJ1-1; 12 nucleotides match TRBD1. The V gene's germline CDR1 is SGDLS and CDR2 YYNGEE. The CDR3 contains 16 residues. CDR3 coding DNA: TGTGTCAGCAGCGCCGGGACAGGGGGCTTCGGAACTGAAGCTTTCTTT. As protein: CVSSAGTGGFGTEAFF.

The chain combines TRBV30 with TRBJ2-7, with D tentatively TRBD1 (6 bases). Germline V gene lookup returns CDR1 GTSNPN and CDR2 SVGIG (reference sequence). Trimming took off 6 bases at V and 2 bases at J, with 11 bases between the two ends. CDR3 length equals 12 residues. CDR3 sequence (DNA): TGTGCCTGTCACAGGGACCCCTACGAGCAGTACTTC. Protein sequence: CACHRDPYEQYF.

The CDR3, as DNA: TGCGCCAGCAGCATAAAACGGGACAGGGGGAACACTGAAGCTTTCTTT. Protein product: CASSIKRDRGNTEAFF. The V and J genes are TRBV5-1 and TRBJ1-1; 10 nucleotides agree with TRBD1. The ends lost 4 bases at V and 1 base at J; junction bases unmatched: 7. Germline assignment: CDR1 SGHRS and CDR2 YFSETQ. CDR3 length: 16 amino acids.

The V and J genes are TRBV6-1 and TRBJ2-7, with 8 nucleotides matching TRBD1. Per the germline V gene, CDR1 is MNHNS and CDR2 is SASEGT. CDR3 length: 15 residues. The J segment lost 2 bases and the V segment lost 4 bases, leaving 7 bases of the junction unmatched. The CDR3 sequence: CASSVWTGSTYEQYF. CDR3 bases: TGTGCCAGCAGTGTTTGGACAGGGAGCACCTACGAGCAGTACTTC.

This chain joins TRBV6-5 and TRBJ2-3; 7 bases fit TRBD2. V dropped 0 bases and J dropped 5; count of bases not matched to a gene: 5. The germline gives CDR1 MNHEY, CDR2 SVGAGI. This CDR3 has 15 amino acids. CDR3 region: CASSYSSSGLDTQYF. The CDR3 region has the DNA TGTGCCAGCAGTTACTCTTCTAGCGGACTAGATACGCAGTATTTT.

The chain combines TRBV2 with TRBJ2-1; D is uncertain. The CDR3 has 14 amino acids. V was pared by 4 bases and J by 8 bases, with 15 bases between. Germline CDR1 SNHLY, CDR2 FYNNEI. The DNA of the CDR3 is TGTGCCAGCAGTGGATCCGACGGAGTTTATGAGCAGTTCTTC. It specifies CASSGSDGVYEQFF.

This clone was detected a few times. The same CDR3 arises from other DNA sequences in this sample as well. V and J are TRBV2 and TRBJ2-2, with 8 bases matching TRBD1. The CDR3 contains 17 residues. J gave up 1 base and V 5 bases, and 9 bases lay outside the gene matches. CDR1 and CDR2 (germline): SNHLY, FYNNEI. The CDR3: CASSIELGTGNTGELFF. CDR3 nucleotide sequence: TGTGCCAGCAGTATCGAACTCGGGACAGGGAACACCGGGGAGCTGTTTTTT.

This chain connects TRBV29-1 to TRBJ1-1, with D possibly being TRBD1 (5 bases). From germline, CDR1 is SQVTM and CDR2 ANQGSEA. This CDR3 is built from 13 residues. With 2 bases removed from V and 1 base from J, the gap between germline ends came to 8 bases. As DNA, the CDR3 is TGCAGCGTTGAAATGGGGGGGAACACTGAAGCTTTCTTT. Its translation is CSVEMGGNTEAFF.

The chain has TRBV10-3 and TRBJ1-1; TRBD1 is a possible D gene (5 bases). V was pared by 0 bases and J by 2 bases, with 13 bases between. The CDR3 extends over 16 amino acids. CDR1 ENHRY and CDR2 SYGVKD come from the germline V gene. Here the CDR3 DNA reads TGTGCCATCAGTGAGTCTGCAGGGAGGGGTAACACTGAAGCTTTCTTT. It specifies CAISESAGRGNTEAFF.

The CDR3 here is CATRRTGQETQYF. CDR3 DNA: TGTGCCACCCGACGGACAGGGCAAGAGACCCAGTACTTC. The rearrangement uses TRBV27 and TRBJ2-5; 8 bases match TRBD1. The trim removed 10 bases at V and 2 bases at J, leaving 6 bases unmatched. There are 13 residues in the CDR3. Germline assignment: CDR1 MNHEY and CDR2 SMNVEV (reference sequence).

V gene TRBV5-1 combines with J gene TRBJ2-5; 12 bases agree with TRBD2. The CDR3 covers 17 residues. Germline CDR1 and CDR2: SGHRS and YFSETQ. Unmatched junction bases numbered 19, after V lost 5 bases and J lost 11 bases. CDR3 protein: CASRPEPTSGRLGEQYF. The CDR3 DNA sequence: TGCGCCAGCAGGCCCGAACCTACTAGCGGGAGGCTAGGGGAGCAGTACTTC. The full variable domain, in which reference TRBV5-1 and TRBJ2-5 provide the parts outside the CDR3, is KAGVTQTPRYLIKTRGQQVTLSCSPISGHRSVSWYQQTPGQGLQFLFEYFSETQRNKGNFPGRFSGRQFSNSRSEMNVSTLELGDSALYLCASRPEPTSGRLGEQYFGPGTRLLVL.

Concerning this clone: A read error may produce the germline difference seen at one junction end. The chain links TRBV7-7 to TRBJ1-1, with TRBD1 matching 8 bases. This CDR3 comprises 14 residues. CDR1 SSHAT and CDR2 FNYEAQ come from the germline V gene (reference sequence). The CDR3 region has the DNA TGTGCTAGCAGCTCCGGGACAGGGAACACTGAAGCTTTCTTT. It encodes CASSSGTGNTEAFF. Variable domain in full (rest from reference TRBV7-7 and TRBJ1-1): GAGVSQSPRYKVTKRGQDVTLRCDPISSHATLYWYQQALGQGPEFLTYFNYEAQPDKSGLPSDRFSAERPEGSISTLTIQRTEQRDSAMYRCASSSGTGNTEAFFGQGTRLTVV.

The rearrangement uses TRBV4-2 and TRBJ1-2; no reliable D call. The germline V gene has CDR1 LGHNA and CDR2 YNFKEQ. V was pared by 0 bases and J by 10 bases, with 15 bases between. This CDR3 region has 14 residues. CDR3 region: CASSQDIGSPTYTF. CDR3 DNA sequence: TGTGCCAGCAGCCAAGATATAGGGAGTCCTACCTACACCTTC.